Listed here are 26 T cell receptor beta chains from one sample, sequenced in a study of cytomegalovirus exposure and HLA in healthy donors. The PCR made use of 60 Vbeta and 13 Jbeta primers. Profiling relied on immunoSEQ multiplex PCR, and the TCRdb table lists in-frame clones only, not all of them. Here the sample table reports more than 50,000 clones. Sequencing was done on a sample of PBMCs. Receptors originate from a man aged 50-59 years in good health and CMV-seropositive.

V gene TRBV19 combines with J gene TRBJ1-5; a possible D gene is TRBD1 (5 bases). The CDR3 extends over 16 amino acids. Germline CDR1 reads LNHDA; CDR2 reads SQIVND (reference sequence). V was shortened by 3 bases and J by 1 base, with 13 bases between the two germline ends. CDR3 loop: CASSIQGVVSNQPQHF. Here the CDR3 DNA reads TGTGCCAGTAGTATTCAGGGTGTGGTGAGCAATCAGCCCCAGCATTTT.

The chain employs TRBV6-1 and TRBJ2-7, with a tentative D call TRBD1 (5 bases). This CDR3 has 13 amino acids. Germline CDR1 MNHNS, CDR2 SASEGT. The V end lost 6 bases, the J end lost 3 bases, and 12 bases lay between the germline ends. The CDR3 nucleotides are TGTGCCAGCAGCGCCCAGGGAAACTACGAGCAGTACTTC. Its protein is CASSAQGNYEQYF.

The CDR3 DNA sequence: TGCGCCAGCAGCCAAGACAGGCGAAAAGGTATGAACACTGAAGCTTTCTTT. Translation gives CASSQDRRKGMNTEAFF. The chain has TRBV4-3 and TRBJ1-1; D gene ambiguous. Trimming took 0 bases from V and 0 from J, leaving 14 bases between them. The CDR3 length is 17 residues. CDR1 is LGHNA, CDR2 YSLEER, per germline.

The chain carries TRBV12-5 and TRBJ2-3; 11 bases fit TRBD2. The V gene's germline CDR1 is LGHNT and CDR2 FRNRAP. The CDR3 is 15 residues long. V lost 3 bases, J lost 4 bases, and 3 bases stayed unmatched. The CDR3 region has the DNA TGTGCTAGTGGTTTAACTAGCGGGAGATCAGATACGCAGTATTTT. Its translation is CASGLTSGRSDTQYF.

V usage is TRBV18 and J usage is TRBJ2-7; 7 bases agree with TRBD1. The CDR3 extends over 13 amino acids. Germline V gene sequence: CDR1 KGHSH, CDR2 LQKENI. V gave up 2 bases and J gave up 7 bases; unmatched junction bases: 5. CDR3 in DNA: TGTGCCAGCTCACCAAGACAGGGTGGGGAGCAGTACTTC. Residues: CASSPRQGGEQYF.

This rearrangement joins TRBV14 to TRBJ2-3, with 12 bases that match TRBD2. Trimming removed 0 bases from V and 5 bases from J; junction bases left unmatched: 3. Germline V gene lookup returns CDR1 SGHDN and CDR2 FVKESK. This CDR3 spans 16 amino acids. CDR3 residues: CASSQERLAGVDTQYF. The CDR3 DNA sequence: TGTGCCAGCAGCCAAGAGAGACTAGCGGGGGTAGATACGCAGTATTTT.

This chain uses TRBV7-8 with TRBJ1-2, with 12 bases that match TRBD1. Trimming cost V 0 bases and J 8 bases; bases outside gene matches: 4. Germline values: CDR1 SGHVS, CDR2 FQNEAQ. CDR3 length equals 15 residues. The CDR3 nucleotides read TGTGCCAGCAGCTTAGCGGGACAGGGGGCGTCCGGCTACACCTTC. Protein product: CASSLAGQGASGYTF.

The chain links TRBV27 to TRBJ2-3; TRBD2 aligns across 10 bases. Trimming cost V 6 bases and J 6 bases; bases outside gene matches: 12. Germline CDR1 MNHEY, CDR2 SMNVEV (reference sequence). The CDR3 spans 16 residues. The CDR3 loop is CASSPQRGGTHDTQYF. CDR3 DNA: TGTGCCAGCAGCCCCCAGCGGGGGGGGACACACGATACGCAGTATTTT.

The rearrangement links TRBV6-5 to TRBJ1-5; perhaps TRBD1 as D (5 bases). Per germline, CDR1 MNHEY and CDR2 SVGAGI. V gave up 0 bases and J gave up 2 bases, with 8 bases separating them. The CDR3 has 15 amino acids. In DNA form, the CDR3 reads TGTGCCAGCAGTTACTCACCGGGGGGCAATCAGCCCCAGCATTTT. Translation gives CASSYSPGGNQPQHF.

The V gene is TRBV5-1, the J gene TRBJ2-5; D is possibly TRBD1 (6 bases). V lost 5 bases, J lost 2 bases, and 10 bases lay in between. The germline CDR1 and CDR2 sequences are SGHRS and YFSETQ. CDR3 size: 13 residues. CDR3 amino acids: CASSFTGQETQYF. Here the CDR3 DNA reads TGCGCCAGCAGTTTTACAGGGCAAGAGACCCAGTACTTC.

The genes are TRBV23-1 and TRBJ2-3, with unresolved D. TRBV23-1 is assigned to the ORF class and has an uncertain function. The CDR3 extends over 11 amino acids. V was pared by 7 bases and J by 5 bases, with 7 bases between. DNA of the CDR3: TGCGCCAGCACCCGCGTAGATACGCAGTATTTT. Its protein is CASTRVDTQYF.

V gene TRBV5-1 combines with J gene TRBJ2-6; TRBD2 is a possible D gene (5 bases). The CDR3 length is 16 residues. Trimming pared 0 bases from V and 1 base from J, leaving 8 bases between. Germline V gives CDR1 SGHRS, CDR2 YFSETQ. CDR3 DNA sequence: TGCGCCAGCAGCTTGGCCGGGATATCTGGGGCCAACGTCCTGACTTTC. Translating it yields CASSLAGISGANVLTF.

The chain couples TRBV4-3 to TRBJ2-3, with TRBD2 matching over 16 bases. The CDR3 consists of 16 residues. Germline V gene sequence: CDR1 LGHNA, CDR2 YSLEER. The trim removed 3 bases at V and 9 bases at J, leaving 6 bases unmatched. The CDR3 here is CASSQGLAGGVRTQYF. The DNA for the CDR3 is TGCGCCAGCAGCCAGGGACTAGCGGGAGGGGTAAGAACGCAGTATTTT.

V and J are TRBV5-1 and TRBJ1-1, with TRBD1 matching 7 bases. The germline V gene has CDR1 SGHRS and CDR2 YFSETQ. CDR3 length: 14 residues. Trimming cost V 4 bases and J 4 bases; bases outside gene matches: 7. Here the CDR3 DNA reads TGCGCCAGCAGCGGCCCCGGGACAGTCACTGAAGCTTTCTTT. The encoded protein is CASSGPGTVTEAFF.

This chain links TRBV6-1 with TRBJ1-5, with D uncertain. CDR1 and CDR2 (germline): MNHNS, SASEGT. CDR3 length: 14 residues. Trimming cost V 7 bases and J 5 bases, with 15 bases left between them. Here the CDR3 reads CASKERESYQPQHF. CDR3 DNA: TGTGCCAGCAAAGAGCGGGAGTCCTATCAGCCCCAGCATTTT.

The rearrangement links TRBV7-8 to TRBJ2-5, with TRBD2 matching over 11 bases. V was clipped by 2 bases and J by 5 bases; unmatched bases: 4. The germline gives CDR1 SGHVS, CDR2 FQNEAQ. The CDR3 is 15 amino acids. CDR3 sequence reads: CASSLMASGRETQYF. The CDR3 coding sequence is TGTGCCAGCAGCTTAATGGCTAGCGGGAGGGAGACCCAGTACTTC.

The chain links TRBV5-4 to TRBJ1-1; tentative D call: TRBD1 (5 bases). This CDR3 contains 15 residues. Trimming took off 3 bases at V and 0 bases at J, with 12 bases between the two ends. Germline V lookup: CDR1 SGHNT, CDR2 YYREEE (reference sequence). CDR3 DNA sequence: TGTGCCAGCAGCTCGTCTTTAGGGGTGAACACTGAAGCTTTCTTT. This gives the protein CASSSSLGVNTEAFF.

The chain links TRBV5-1 to TRBJ1-1, with TRBD1 matching 8 bases. The V segment lost 2 bases and the J segment 0 bases; nucleotides outside the gene matches: 9. Germline V gene data show CDR1 as SGHRS and CDR2 as YFSETQ. CDR3 size: 17 residues. The CDR3 DNA reads as TGCGCCAGCAGCTTTACGTGGGACAGGAGAATGAACACTGAAGCTTTCTTT. It is translated as CASSFTWDRRMNTEAFF.

The chain uses TRBV7-2 and TRBJ1-1, with a possible D match to TRBD1 (6 bases). With 1 base removed from V and 0 bases from J, the gap between germline ends came to 12 bases. In germline, CDR1 is SGHTA, CDR2 FQGNSA. The CDR3 consists of 16 residues. The CDR3 loop is CASSLDSGHVNTEAFF. The CDR3 DNA reads as TGTGCCAGCAGCTTAGATTCGGGACACGTGAACACTGAAGCTTTCTTT.

The chain combines TRBV30 with TRBJ2-7, with TRBD1 matching 7 bases. J lost 7 bases, V lost 5 bases, and 14 bases had no gene match. From germline, CDR1 is GTSNPN and CDR2 SVGIG (reference sequence). The CDR3 has 14 residues. The chain's CDR3 is CAWDKQGPRMEQYF. The CDR3 coding sequence is TGTGCCTGGGACAAACAGGGGCCCCGGATGGAGCAGTACTTC.

This sequence joins TRBV18 and TRBJ1-1, with D possibly TRBD1 on 5 matching bases. V was pared by 3 bases and J by 0 bases, with 17 bases between. There are 17 residues in the CDR3. The germline V gene has CDR1 KGHSH and CDR2 LQKENI. CDR3 sequence reads: CASSPNHGGGVNTEAFF. CDR3 in DNA: TGTGCCAGCTCACCGAATCATGGGGGAGGGGTGAACACTGAAGCTTTCTTT.

The rearrangement uses TRBV30 and TRBJ1-3; D is perhaps TRBD1 (5 bases). In germline, CDR1 is GTSNPN, CDR2 SVGIG (reference sequence). V was clipped by 5 bases and J by 4 bases, with 9 bases between them. The CDR3 has 12 amino acids. CDR3 loop: CAWSRGGNTIYF. CDR3 bases: TGTGCCTGGTCTCGGGGGGGAAACACCATATATTTT.

This rearrangement joins TRBV28 to TRBJ1-6, with unresolved D. Per germline, CDR1 MDHEN and CDR2 SYDVKM. V lost 4 bases, J lost 9 bases, and 13 bases lay in between. This CDR3 has 14 amino acids. For the CDR3, the DNA is TGTGCCAGCAGTTCGATAGCTGCGAGTTCACCCCTCCACTTT. Protein: CASSSIAASSPLHF. Full variable domain (missing parts from reference TRBV28 and TRBJ1-6): DVKVTQSSRYLVKRTGEKVFLECVQDMDHENMFWYRQDPGLGLRLIYFSYDVKMKEKGDIPEGYSVSREKKERFSLILESASTNQTSMYLCASSSIAASSPLHFGNGTRLTVT.

The CDR3 reads CASSPRPGLRYF. CDR3 bases: TGTGCCAGCAGCCCGCGGCCGGGATTGCGGTACTTC. The V gene is TRBV21-1, the J gene TRBJ2-7; the table's D call of TRBD2 was not tested on the DNA. TRBV21-1 is noted as a pseudogene. The CDR3 has 12 residues.

The chain combines TRBV19 with TRBJ1-5, with 11 bases aligning to TRBD1. Trimming cost V 6 bases and J 5 bases; bases outside gene matches: 3. The CDR3 is 14 residues long. CDR1 LNHDA and CDR2 SQIVND come from the germline V gene (reference sequence). This CDR3 is CASRDRGRDQPQHF. In DNA form, the CDR3 reads TGTGCCAGTAGGGACAGGGGGCGCGATCAGCCCCAGCATTTT.

The CDR3 DNA reads TGCAGCGTTGAGGACCCACGGAGGGGCTACACCTTC. It is translated as CSVEDPRRGYTF. The chain links TRBV29-1 to TRBJ1-2; D is unresolved. CDR3 size: 12 residues. Germline CDR1 reads SQVTM; CDR2 reads ANQGSEA. Trimming took off 3 bases at V and 8 bases at J, with 13 bases between the two ends.